Listed below are T cell receptor beta chains from one sample, sequenced in a study of shared clonotypes between healthy human individuals. Assay: immunoSEQ multiplex PCR; the TCRdb copy retains only in-frame clones and omits some. This sample has more than 550,000 clones, with over 55% found just once. Sample: memory CD4+ T cells sorted from blood. All receptors come from a woman aged 25 to 39 in good health. Each CDR3 is given with its conserved first and last residue. A D gene is named only where the DNA matches it firmly. For some rows the clone size is stated as once, few or many, or as a class when expanded; others skip it.

D,size,V,J,CDR3,DNA
TRBD1,once,TRBV18,TRBJ1-2,CASSQQGANNYGYTF,TGTGCCAGCTCACAACAGGGGGCGAATAACTATGGCTACACCTTC
-,once,TRBV7-3,TRBJ1-1,CASSLKAASEAFF,TGTGCCAGCAGCTTAAAGGCCGCCAGTGAAGCTTTCTTT
-,-,TRBV6-6,TRBJ1-5,CASSYEGSNQPQHF,TGTGCCAGCAGTTACGAGGGAAGCAATCAGCCCCAGCATTTT
-,-,TRBV2,TRBJ2-7,CASSLMGETYEQYF,TGTGCCAGCAGCCTAATGGGGGAAACCTACGAGCAGTACTTC
-,-,TRBV29-1,TRBJ2-3,CSGRARGGSTDTQYF,TGCAGCGGGAGGGCTCGGGGCGGAAGCACAGATACGCAGTATTTT
-,-,TRBV28,TRBJ2-3,CASSLGRTQYF,TGTGCCAGCAGTCTCGGACGTACGCAGTATTTT
-,-,TRBV19,TRBJ1-5,CASSIQGGANQPQHF,TGTGCCAGTAGTATACAGGGAGGGGCAAATCAGCCCCAGCATTTT
TRBD1,-,TRBV5-1,TRBJ2-6,CASSVVPGQGKSGANVLTF,TGCGCCAGCAGCGTAGTACCGGGACAGGGAAAGTCTGGGGCCAACGTCCTGACTTTC
TRBD2,-,TRBV5-4,TRBJ2-7,CASSSTGTSRYEQYF,TGTGCCAGCAGTTCCACCGGGACTAGCAGGTACGAGCAGTACTTC
TRBD1,-,TRBV7-9,TRBJ2-2,CASSQQGAVTGELFF,TGTGCCAGCAGCCAACAGGGGGCTGTGACCGGGGAGCTGTTTTTT
TRBD2,-,TRBV2,TRBJ2-1,CASSQAGGSFF,TGTGCCAGCAGTCAAGCGGGAGGTTCCTTCTTC
-,few,TRBV4-1,TRBJ2-1,CASSQRLDSMHNEQFF,TGCGCCAGCAGCCAACGCTTAGACTCCATGCACAATGAGCAGTTCTTC
TRBD2,-,TRBV6-5,TRBJ2-7,CASTRPGGVDEQYF,TGTGCCAGCACTCGACCCGGGGGGGTGGACGAGCAGTACTTC
-,-,TRBV6-1,TRBJ1-1,CASSNRENTEAFF,TGTGCCAGCAGTAACAGGGAGAACACTGAAGCTTTCTTT
-,once,TRBV4-1,TRBJ2-6,CASSRHQPSSGANVLTF,TGCGCCAGCAGCCGTCATCAACCTTCGTCTGGGGCCAACGTCCTGACTTTC
-,once,TRBV7-3,TRBJ2-3,CASSLMGGQNTDTQYF,TGTGCCAGCAGCTTAATGGGGGGGCAAAACACAGATACGCAGTATTTT
-,-,TRBV5-4,TRBJ1-4,CASSLDVGGFNEKLFF,TGTGCCAGCAGCTTGGATGTCGGGGGCTTTAACGAAAAACTGTTTTTT
TRBD2,-,TRBV5-6,TRBJ2-3,CASSFRTSGTDTQYF,TGTGCCAGCAGCTTCCGGACTAGCGGCACAGATACGCAGTATTTT
-,few,TRBV4-2,TRBJ1-3,CASSQDAQALLSGNTIYF,TGTGCCAGCAGCCAAGATGCGCAGGCCCTCCTCTCTGGAAACACCATATATTTT
-,-,TRBV9,TRBJ2-3,CASSVADTGTQYF,TGTGCCAGCAGCGTAGCGGACACAGGTACGCAGTATTTT
-,few,TRBV5-1,TRBJ2-2,CASSLAGAANTGELFF,TGCGCCAGCAGCTTGGCAGGGGCTGCGAACACCGGGGAGCTGTTTTTT
TRBD2,-,TRBV7-3,TRBJ2-1,CASSLRRETYNEQFF,TGTGCCAGCAGCTTACGGCGGGAGACCTACAATGAGCAGTTCTTC
-,-,TRBV7-9,TRBJ1-1,CASSLTGSNTEAFF,TGTGCCAGCAGCTTAACAGGCTCGAACACTGAAGCTTTCTTT
-,-,TRBV2,TRBJ2-5,CASSERRETQYF,TGTGCCAGCAGTGAGAGACGAGAGACCCAGTACTTC
-,once,TRBV7-8,TRBJ1-5,CASSSRAAYSNQPQHF,TGTGCCAGCAGCTCCCGAGCGGCCTATAGCAATCAGCCCCAGCATTTT
-,-,TRBV19,TRBJ2-1,CASSRELEPDEQFF,TGTGCCAGTAGTCGGGAACTAGAGCCCGATGAGCAGTTCTTC
-,-,TRBV27,TRBJ2-1,CASSLNFNSYNEQFF,TGTGCCAGCAGTTTAAACTTCAACTCCTACAATGAGCAGTTCTTC
-,-,TRBV28,TRBJ1-5,CASSLEARVRQHF,TGTGCCAGCAGTTTAGAGGCTCGTGTACGCCAGCATTTT
-,-,TRBV19,TRBJ1-3,CASSTRDGRSGNTIYF,TGTGCCAGTAGTACAAGGGACGGACGCTCTGGAAACACCATATATTTT
TRBD2,-,TRBV29-1,TRBJ2-5,CSVSTGTSGFQETQYF,TGCAGCGTTTCGACAGGGACTAGCGGATTCCAAGAGACCCAGTACTTC
-,-,TRBV29-1,TRBJ1-2,CSVFAGGNGYTF,TGCAGCGTTTTTGCAGGTGGGAATGGCTACACCTTC
-,-,TRBV19,TRBJ2-7,CASSIQRSSYEQYF,TGTGCCAGTAGTATACAGAGGAGCTCCTACGAGCAGTACTTC
-,-,TRBV15,TRBJ2-2,CATSREDVSGELFF,TGTGCCACCAGCAGAGAGGACGTGTCCGGGGAGCTGTTTTTT
-,-,TRBV10-2,TRBJ1-1,CASSEMVAEAFF,TGCGCCAGCAGTGAAATGGTGGCTGAAGCTTTCTTT
TRBD1,-,TRBV27,TRBJ2-6,CASSPYRGRGANVLTF,TGTGCCAGCAGTCCGTACAGGGGGAGAGGGGCCAACGTCCTGACTTTC
-,-,TRBV28,TRBJ1-3,CASSLGGTSGNTIYF,TGTGCCAGCAGTCTCGGGGGAACCTCTGGAAACACCATATATTTT
-,-,TRBV6-1,TRBJ2-5,CASSVLSLRGETQYF,TGTGCCAGCAGTGTCCTTTCCCTGCGCGGGGAGACCCAGTACTTC
TRBD2,-,TRBV18,TRBJ2-5,CASSLAGGETQYF,TGTGCCAGCTCACTAGCGGGAGGAGAGACCCAGTACTTC
TRBD2,-,TRBV29-1,TRBJ2-5,CSGRLAGGPGEQYF,TGCAGCGGCCGTCTAGCGGGAGGGCCTGGGGAGCAGTACTTC
TRBD2,-,TRBV15,TRBJ2-4,CATSSGLAGEVDIQYF,TGTGCCACCAGCAGCGGACTAGCGGGAGAGGTTGACATTCAGTACTTC
-,-,TRBV7-9,TRBJ2-1,CASSPSRRRPYNEQFF,TGTGCCAGCAGCCCAAGCCGAAGACGGCCTTACAATGAGCAGTTCTTC
-,-,TRBV6-5,TRBJ2-7,CASSEKGSYEQYF,TGTGCCAGCAGTGAAAAGGGTTCCTACGAGCAGTACTTC
-,-,TRBV21-1,TRBJ2-3,CASSHPSGRGTDTQYF,TGTGCCAGCAGCCATCCCAGCGGGAGAGGGACAGATACGCAGTATTTT
-,-,TRBV6-6,TRBJ2-5,CASSPLETQYF,TGTGCCAGCAGCCCCCTAGAGACCCAGTACTTC
-,-,TRBV28,TRBJ1-5,CASKSDGIGNQPQHF,TGTGCCAGCAAGTCGGACGGGATTGGCAATCAGCCCCAGCATTTT
-,-,TRBV28,TRBJ1-5,CASREVGERSNQPQHF,TGTGCCAGCAGGGAGGTGGGGGAAAGGAGCAATCAGCCCCAGCATTTT
TRBD2,few,TRBV6-1,TRBJ2-1,CASSGLAGSSSYNEQFF,TGTGCCAGCAGTGGACTAGCGGGATCAAGCTCCTACAATGAGCAGTTCTTC
-,once,TRBV18,TRBJ1-1,CASSRVEGGTEAFF,TGTGCCAGCTCACGGGTGGAAGGTGGGACTGAAGCTTTCTTT
TRBD2,-,TRBV11-2,TRBJ2-7,CASTPPRGTRRYEQYF,TGTGCCAGCACCCCCCCCCGGGGGACTAGACGTTACGAGCAGTACTTC
-,-,TRBV27,TRBJ2-5,CASSPLGAGETQYF,TGTGCCAGCAGCCCACTAGGCGCGGGAGAGACCCAGTACTTC
TRBD1,few,TRBV9,TRBJ2-1,CASGRTGGNNEQFF,TGTGCCAGCGGCCGGACAGGGGGGAACAATGAGCAGTTCTTC
-,-,TRBV21-1,TRBJ2-7,CASSNVKPGLSPNEQYF,TGTGCCAGCAGCAACGTAAAGCCCGGACTCTCCCCTAACGAGCAGTACTTC
-,-,TRBV9,TRBJ2-1,CASAGGTSYNEQFF,TGTGCCAGCGCTGGCGGGACTTCCTACAATGAGCAGTTCTTC
-,-,TRBV6-6,TRBJ2-3,CASRGRRATDTQYF,TGTGCCAGCAGGGGTCGAAGGGCCACAGATACGCAGTATTTT
TRBD1,-,TRBV25-1,TRBJ2-7,CASSARDSQHYEQYF,TGTGCCAGCAGTGCCCGGGACAGCCAGCACTACGAGCAGTACTTC
-,-,TRBV10-3,TRBJ2-4,CAISESGALKNIQYF,TGTGCCATCAGTGAGTCGGGGGCTCTCAAAAACATTCAGTACTTC
TRBD1,-,TRBV19,TRBJ1-4,CASTHRGDNEKLFF,TGTGCCAGTACACACAGGGGGGATAATGAAAAACTGTTTTTT